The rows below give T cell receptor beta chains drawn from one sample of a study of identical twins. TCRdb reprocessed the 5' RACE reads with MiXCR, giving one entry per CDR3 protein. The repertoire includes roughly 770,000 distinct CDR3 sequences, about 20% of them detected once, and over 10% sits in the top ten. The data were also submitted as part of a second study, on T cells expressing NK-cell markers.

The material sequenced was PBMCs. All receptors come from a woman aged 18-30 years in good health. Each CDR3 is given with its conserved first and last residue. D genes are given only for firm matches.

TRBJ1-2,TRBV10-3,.,CAITWDVGDGYTF
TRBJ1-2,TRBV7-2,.,CASSGAWWAEYGYTF
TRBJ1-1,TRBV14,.,CASSHGQIGYEAFF
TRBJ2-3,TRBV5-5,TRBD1,CAGNRGLITDTQYF
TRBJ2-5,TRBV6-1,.,CASSRRRTEETQYF
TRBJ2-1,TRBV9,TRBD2,CASSQAGASYNEQFF
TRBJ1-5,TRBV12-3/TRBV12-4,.,CASSLHSQPQHF
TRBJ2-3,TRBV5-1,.,CASSLISGLGTDTQYF
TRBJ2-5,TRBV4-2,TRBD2,CASSQDHPRSGVKTQYF
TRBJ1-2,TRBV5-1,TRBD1,CASSSTGTGTAWGYTF
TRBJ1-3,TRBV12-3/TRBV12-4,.,CTSSLWQSGNTIYF
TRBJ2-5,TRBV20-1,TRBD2,CSAKGTSGGETQYF
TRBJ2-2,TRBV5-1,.,CASSLWAPNTGELFF
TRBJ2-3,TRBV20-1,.,CSAQGPGLDTQYF
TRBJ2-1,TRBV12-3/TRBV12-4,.,CASRGTLGENEQFF
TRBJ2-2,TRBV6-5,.,CASSGNTGELFF
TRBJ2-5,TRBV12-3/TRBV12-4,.,CASTREFRETQYF
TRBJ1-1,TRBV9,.,CASKSRSGGEAFF
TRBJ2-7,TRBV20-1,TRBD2,CSATEPRLAVYEQYF
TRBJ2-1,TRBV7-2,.,CASSLEGTSSYNEQFF
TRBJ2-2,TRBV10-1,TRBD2,CASGRAGVTGELFF
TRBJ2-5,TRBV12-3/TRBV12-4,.,CASSLIEETQYF
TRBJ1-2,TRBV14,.,CASSPAGGGYTF
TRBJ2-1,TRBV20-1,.,CSARDPPKKQFF
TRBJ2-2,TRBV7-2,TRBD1,CARGTGGNTGELFF
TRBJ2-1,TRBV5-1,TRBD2,CASSGEPGGRKINEQFF
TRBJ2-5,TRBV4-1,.,CASSQRGTETQYF
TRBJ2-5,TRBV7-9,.,CASSRGAGETQYF
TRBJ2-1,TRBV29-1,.,CSALRDGHNEQFF
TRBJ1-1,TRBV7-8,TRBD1,CASSFLQGANTEAFF